These T cell receptor beta chains were read from a single sample in a study of T cells in Graves' hyperthyroidism and ophthalmopathy. TCRdb recomputed calls from the multiplex PCR reads with MiXCR, one row per CDR3 protein. The sample includes more than 500,000 distinct CDR3 sequences, just over 45% of them seen just once. The specimen sequenced was peripheral blood or thyroid tissue (not recorded which). The source of these receptors is an adult woman with Graves' disease, either hyperthyroidism or ophthalmopathy (not recorded which). CDR3s include the opening cysteine and the closing phenylalanine or tryptophan. The order of the fields is V gene, J gene, CDR3 length, D gene, clone size, CDR3 DNA, CDR3 protein. A D gene is named only where the DNA matches it firmly. Part of the rows lack a size; the others show once, few, many or a class for expanded clones.

TRBV7-9	TRBJ1-2	13	-	-	TGTGCCAGCAGCGACGACAGGCGGTATGGCTACACCTTC	CASSDDRRYGYTF
TRBV2	TRBJ2-2	13	-	-	TGTGCCAGTACGACAAGGAACACCGGGGAGCTGTTTTTT	CASTTRNTGELFF
TRBV6-2/TRBV6-3	TRBJ1-2	14	-	few	TGTGCCAGCCGACTTCATCAGGGAGTCTATGGCTACACCTTC	CASRLHQGVYGYTF
TRBV5-1	TRBJ1-1	15	-	once	TGCGCCAGCAGCTTGGGTGGGGGGGTTGGCACTGAAGCTTTCTTT	CASSLGGGVGTEAFF
TRBV24-1	TRBJ2-6	14	-	few	TGTGCCACCAGTGACAGATCTGGGGCCAACGTCCTGACTTTC	CATSDRSGANVLTF
TRBV20-1	TRBJ1-2	13	TRBD1	many	TGCAGTGCCGTGGACAGGGGGGGCTATGGCTACACCTTC	CSAVDRGGYGYTF
TRBV2	TRBJ2-7	13	-	many	TGTGCCAGCAGTGAATTGGGATGGTACGAGCAGTACTTC	CASSELGWYEQYF
TRBV6-6	TRBJ1-1	13	-	many	TGTGCCAGTCGAGGACCGATGAACACTGAAGCTTTCTTT	CASRGPMNTEAFF
TRBV5-1	TRBJ2-3	15	-	few	TGCGCCAGCAGCTTGCTCCAGGGCGGCACAGATACGCAGTATTTT	CASSLLQGGTDTQYF
TRBV9	TRBJ1-2	15	TRBD1	many	TGTGCCAGCAGCGTAGGAGGGACAGGGAACTATGGCTACACCTTC	CASSVGGTGNYGYTF
TRBV10-3	TRBJ1-1	12	-	-	TGTGCCATCAGTGCGCGACAGACTGAAGCTTTCTTT	CAISARQTEAFF
TRBV7-9	TRBJ2-5	14	TRBD2	-	TGTGCCAGCAGCATTCTAGCGGGAGAAGAGACCCAGTACTTC	CASSILAGEETQYF
TRBV7-2	TRBJ2-2	16	-	-	TGTGCCAGCAGCCAAGATTGGGTAGGGGTCGCCGGGGAGCTGTTTTTT	CASSQDWVGVAGELFF
TRBV30	TRBJ1-2	13	-	-	TGTGCCTGGAGTGTGCAAGCTAACTATGGCTACACCTTC	CAWSVQANYGYTF
TRBV19	TRBJ2-5	15	TRBD2	-	TGTGCCAGTAGTACCGTAGCGGGACTCTCAGAGACCCAGTACTTC	CASSTVAGLSETQYF
TRBV20-1	TRBJ1-1	13	-	-	TGCAGTGCTAGAGCGGGATCGACTAATGAAGCTTTCTTT	CSARAGSTNEAFF
TRBV7-2	TRBJ2-7	13	-	once	TGTGCCAGCAGCTCCCGGGACGAGGGGGAGCAGTACTTC	CASSSRDEGEQYF
TRBV13	TRBJ2-5	16	-	many	TGTGCCAGCAGCTTAATTGGTAGCGGAGGACAAGAGACCCAGTACTTC	CASSLIGSGGQETQYF
TRBV7-9	TRBJ2-7	14	-	-	TGTGCCAGCAGCCAAGGGGAGTTCGCGCGGGAGCAGTACTTC	CASSQGEFAREQYF
TRBV6-2/TRBV6-3	TRBJ1-5	11	-	many	TGTGCCAGCGGTATCGAGCAGCCCCAGCATTTT	CASGIEQPQHF
TRBV25-1	TRBJ2-5	15	-	many	TGTGCCAGCCGGATGACAATATGGGTTCGGGAGACCCAGTACTTC	CASRMTIWVRETQYF
TRBV29-1	TRBJ2-5	11	-	-	TGCAGCGTTGCGAGGGGGGAGACCCAGTACTTC	CSVARGETQYF
TRBV20-1	TRBJ2-5	11	-	-	TGCAGCTCCGGACAGAAAGAGACCCAGTACTTC	CSSGQKETQYF
TRBV9	TRBJ2-3	15	TRBD2	-	TGTGCCAGCAGCGTTCTAGCGGGGTACACAGATACGCAGTATTTT	CASSVLAGYTDTQYF
TRBV6-2/TRBV6-3	TRBJ2-7	15	TRBD2	many	TGTGCCAGCAAAGGCCCCCTTCGCGGGAGGCACGAGCAGTACTTC	CASKGPLRGRHEQYF
TRBV4-1	TRBJ1-3	15	TRBD1	many	TGCGCCAGCAGCCACCTGGACAGGCGGGGAAACACCATATATTTT	CASSHLDRRGNTIYF
TRBV3-1	TRBJ2-7	15	-	many	TGTGCCAGCAGCCAAGTCCTAGCGAGTATCTACGAGCAGTACTTC	CASSQVLASIYEQYF
TRBV27	TRBJ1-2	12	-	many	TGTGCCAGCGCGCCCACGGGTTATGGCTACACCTTC	CASAPTGYGYTF
TRBV12-3/TRBV12-4	TRBJ1-1	18	TRBD1	many	TGTGCCAGCAGTCCTCGGACAGGGGGCATATTAGTGGACACTGAAGCTTTCTTT	CASSPRTGGILVDTEAFF
TRBV12-3/TRBV12-4	TRBJ1-5	14	-	few	TGTGCCAGCAGCCCGGGCTATGGCAATCAGCCCCAGCATTTT	CASSPGYGNQPQHF
TRBV7-3	TRBJ2-1	11	-	-	TGTGCCAGCAGCAAAGGAGATGAGCAGTTCTTC	CASSKGDEQFF
TRBV12-3/TRBV12-4	TRBJ2-2	18	TRBD2	-	TGTGCCAGCAGTTTAGCGTCTACTAGCGGGAATTATTTCGGGGAGCTGTTTTTT	CASSLASTSGNYFGELFF
TRBV28	TRBJ2-3	16	-	few	TGTGCCAGCAGTTTTCGGGGCGCGCTCCGCACAGATACGCAGTATTTT	CASSFRGALRTDTQYF
TRBV9	TRBJ1-4	14	-	-	TGTGCCAGCAGCCTAAACAGGGTTCGTGAAAAACTGTTTTTT	CASSLNRVREKLFF
TRBV7-7	TRBJ1-1	17	-	few	TGTGCTAGCAGCCTCGAGGTGGGGGGCGGCTCCAACACTGAAGCTTTCTTT	CASSLEVGGGSNTEAFF
TRBV7-3	TRBJ1-1	15	-	-	TGTGCCAGCAGGTTAGCGGGGGAGGGTTTAGCTGAAGCTTTCTTT	CASRLAGEGLAEAFF
TRBV10-2	TRBJ1-2	12	-	-	TGCGCCAGCAGTAGTCTCGTCTATGGCTACACCTTC	CASSSLVYGYTF
TRBV2	TRBJ2-3	17	-	-	TGTGCCAGCAGTGATGGGCAGTCGGGACTCAGCGGGTATGCGCAGTATTTT	CASSDGQSGLSGYAQYF
TRBV6-5	TRBJ1-2	13	TRBD1	-	TGTGCCAGCACCCCGACAGGGATGGGAGGCTACACCTTC	CASTPTGMGGYTF
TRBV11-2	TRBJ2-2	12	TRBD1	-	TGTGCCTCTCGGGACAGGGTGAGGGAGCTGTTTTTT	CASRDRVRELFF
TRBV7-2	TRBJ2-7	13	-	-	TGTGCCAGCAGCATGGACTATGAGGGAGTGGAGTACTTC	CASSMDYEGVEYF
TRBV7-2	TRBJ2-2	18	TRBD2	-	TGTGCCAGCAGCAGACCGGGACTAGCGGGAGGGGGCACCGGGGAGCTGTTTTTT	CASSRPGLAGGGTGELFF
TRBV7-8	TRBJ2-7	14	-	many	TGTGCCAGCAGTGAGTCGCGAGAGGACTACGAGCAGTACTTC	CASSESREDYEQYF
TRBV7-2	TRBJ1-2	16	TRBD1	-	TGTGCCAGCAGCTTAGGACAGGGCCTGTCTCGATATGGCTACACCTTC	CASSLGQGLSRYGYTF
TRBV29-1	TRBJ1-2	13	-	-	TGCAGCGTTGCCGTAGGGGTAACCTATGGCTACACCTTC	CSVAVGVTYGYTF
TRBV19	TRBJ2-7	13	-	many	TGTGCCAGTAGTGCCGGAACCCGATACGAGCAGTACTTC	CASSAGTRYEQYF
TRBV20-1	TRBJ1-2	13	-	once	TGCAGTGCTAGATCCGGGACGGACTATGGCTACACCTTC	CSARSGTDYGYTF
TRBV3-1	TRBJ2-7	16	TRBD2	-	TGTGCCAGCAGCCCTAGCGGGCGGGGTTTCACCTACGAGCAGTACTTC	CASSPSGRGFTYEQYF